This T cell receptor beta chain derives from a study of blood T cell repertoires in COVID-19. Whole-study context: Nucleic acid was either cDNA or gDNA, and it came from T cells, B-cell-depleted T cells, or PBMCs.

Method: immunoSEQ multiplex PCR; TCRdb's copy keeps in-frame clones and lacks some. The sample gives some 190,000 clones, 86% of which show up once; about 22% is in the top ten. Germline CDR1 reads KGHSH; CDR2 reads LQKENI. V gave up 8 bases and J gave up 5 bases, with 18 bases separating them. The CDR3 is 14 amino acids. The sample taken for sequencing was PBMCs or T cells enriched from blood (not recorded which). The rearrangement joins TRBV18 to TRBJ2-5, with TRBD1 as a possible D gene (6 bases). The sequence derives from a woman aged 40 to 50 in a cohort exposed to, infected with or recovered from COVID-19 (not recorded which). In nucleotides, the CDR3 is TGTGCCAGCACACAGGGTTCGCAGGGTGAGACCCAGTACTTC. Amino acids: CASTQGSQGETQYF.